This T cell receptor (beta chain) was sequenced during a study of beta chain features in type 1 diabetes. Study-level information: Regarding age, gender and cell yields, patients proved similar to healthy donors.

Overall study results and limits: PCR might favor shorter templates, equally in patients and controls. TCRB repertoires of naive, central memory and Treg cells appeared more similar among patients than among healthy donors.

A note on this clone: Antigen specificity is unknown.

One heparinised blood draw averaging about 120 mL was given by each donor. Expressed TCRB transcripts got sequenced, as all isolated RNA was reverse transcribed. Clones were read by immunoSEQ multiplex PCR, and TCRdb kept only the in-frame ones, dropping some. The sample records a few hundred thousand clones, more than 11% being singletons. CDR1 is MNHEY, CDR2 SVGAGI, per germline. V was cut by 0 bases and J by 8 bases, with 8 bases left in between. This CDR3 region has 14 residues. V and J are TRBV6-5 and TRBJ1-6; no reliable D call. The TCR was taken from a man younger than 40 in good health. The source material was naive CD4+ T cells from blood. The CDR3 nucleotides are TGTGCCAGCAGTTACTCACAGAGAGATTCACCCCTCCACTTT. It encodes CASSYSQRDSPLHF.